These 24 T cell receptor beta chains were all obtained from the same sample, sequenced in a study of blood T cell repertoires in COVID-19 (TCRdb year 2020). The library was obtained by the immunoSEQ multiplex PCR assay. The table was pulled from immuneACCESS by TCRdb, which kept in-frame rearrangements only. Such tables lose some clones; where checked, under half of the loss comes from unresolved V genes, and the rest has no known cause. This sample is represented by about 170,000 clones; 84% of them were singletons. Together, the top ten hold less than 3% of the sample. Material for sequencing was peripheral blood. The receptors here all came from an elderly woman with COVID-19, enrolled during active disease.

J is TRBJ1-2 and V is TRBV6-5; D perhaps matches TRBD1 (5 bases). CDR1 MNHEY and CDR2 SVGAGI come from the germline V gene. V was pared by 7 bases and J by 6 bases, with 12 bases between. This CDR3 comprises 12 residues. CDR3 sequence: CASTSGGNGYTF. CDR3 DNA sequence: TGTGCCAGCACCAGTGGGGGGAATGGCTACACCTTC.

The chain joins TRBV11-3 to TRBJ2-3; TRBD2 matches at 9 bases. Trimming took 5 bases from V and 6 from J; bases not matched to a gene: 6. The CDR3 is 14 amino acids. Germline V gives CDR1 SGHNT, CDR2 YENEEA. The CDR3 spells CASSGIAGDDTQYF. The CDR3 DNA reads as TGTGCCAGCAGCGGAATAGCGGGAGATGATACGCAGTATTTT.

The chain uses TRBV12-5 and TRBJ1-3; the D is unclear. CDR3 size: 17 residues. Per the germline V gene, CDR1 is LGHNT and CDR2 is FRNRAP. V was pared by 5 bases and J by 0 bases, with 17 bases between. This chain's CDR3 is CASGRGGGRNSGNTIYF. The CDR3 DNA sequence: TGTGCTAGTGGTCGGGGTGGCGGGAGAAACTCTGGAAACACCATATATTTT. The full variable domain, its missing parts supplied by reference TRBV12-5 and TRBJ1-3, is DARVTQTPRHKVTEMGQEVTMRCQPILGHNTVFWYRQTMMQGLELLAYFRNRAPLDDSGMPKDRFSAEMPDATLATLKIQPSEPRDSAVYFCASGRGGGRNSGNTIYFGEGSWLTVV.

The chain uses TRBV7-2 and TRBJ1-6; 7 bases fit TRBD1. V was clipped by 3 bases and J by 9 bases; unmatched bases: 8. This CDR3 is built from 15 residues. Germline V lookup: CDR1 SGHTA, CDR2 FQGNSA. The CDR3 protein is CASSLSRQGSSPLHF. The CDR3 DNA reads TGTGCCAGCAGCTTGTCCCGACAGGGAAGTTCACCCCTCCACTTT.

The rearrangement links TRBV3-1 (or the pseudogene TRBV3-2) to TRBJ1-5; possible D gene TRBD1, 5 bases. This CDR3 comprises 17 residues. V lost 0 bases, J lost 5 bases, and 17 bases lay in between. The germline V gene has CDR1 LGHDT and CDR2 YNNKEL (reference sequence). CDR3 DNA sequence: TGTGCCAGCAGCCAAGATCATGGGTCGGGGGGAGATCAGCCCCAGCATTTT. Its translation is CASSQDHGSGGDQPQHF.

This chain joins TRBV19 and TRBJ2-2; possibly TRBD2 for D (5 bases). The CDR3 is 15 residues long. Per the germline V gene, CDR1 is LNHDA and CDR2 is SQIVND (reference sequence). Between the trimmed V and J ends, which lost 1 base and 5 bases, there was a span of 11 bases. CDR3: CASSIASPGTGELFF. In nucleotides, the CDR3 is TGTGCCAGTAGTATAGCTAGCCCGGGGACCGGGGAGCTGTTTTTT.

The chain recombines TRBV7-9 with TRBJ2-7; D perhaps matches TRBD2 (6 bases). V lost 6 bases and J lost 6, with 18 bases in between. Germline CDR1 is SEHNR and CDR2 is FQNEAQ (reference sequence). The CDR3 spans 14 residues. CDR3 loop: CASSPSAPVGEQYF. The CDR3 coding sequence is TGTGCCAGCAGTCCTAGCGCCCCGGTCGGCGAGCAGTACTTC.

This chain uses TRBV28 with TRBJ1-5, with 7 bases matching TRBD1. CDR3 length equals 13 residues. In germline, CDR1 is MDHEN, CDR2 SYDVKM. Unmatched junction bases numbered 1, after V lost 6 bases and J lost 2 bases. Written as DNA, the CDR3 is TGTGCCAGCAGCACAGGGGGCAATCAGCCCCAGCATTTT. Amino acid sequence: CASSTGGNQPQHF.

There are a few counts of this clone. The V call is TRBV10-2, the J call TRBJ1-6; possibly TRBD1 for D (5 bases). Trimming took off 3 bases at V and 8 bases at J, with 8 bases between the two ends. The CDR3 is made up of 13 amino acids. Germline V gene lookup returns CDR1 WSHSY and CDR2 SAAADI. CDR3 nucleotides: TGCGCCAGCAGTGAAGGGGCCTATTCACCCCTCCACTTT. Protein product: CASSEGAYSPLHF.

V and J are TRBV27 and TRBJ2-7; D not certain. The CDR3 runs 15 residues. The germline V gene has CDR1 MNHEY and CDR2 SMNVEV (reference sequence). V lost 3 bases to trimming and J lost 5 bases, with 17 bases between them. The CDR3 sequence: CASSFPPPWRNEQYF. The CDR3 nucleotides read TGTGCCAGCAGTTTTCCCCCCCCGTGGCGGAACGAGCAGTACTTC.

This clone was counted only a few times. V gene TRBV20-1 combines with J gene TRBJ2-3; 11 nucleotides agree with TRBD2. This CDR3 is 17 amino acids long. CDR1 is DFQATT and CDR2 is SNEGSKA in the germline V gene (reference sequence). V was clipped by 3 bases and J by 0 bases; unmatched bases: 8. The CDR3 region has the DNA TGCAGTGCTAGTACTAGCGGGAGTACCACTAGCACAGATACGCAGTATTTT. Its translation: CSASTSGSTTSTDTQYF.

For the CDR3, the DNA is TGCGCCAGCAGCCTAACTGATGGGGCCAACGTCCTGACTTTC. It is translated as CASSLTDGANVLTF. This chain uses TRBV5-1 with TRBJ2-6, with D hard to call. Germline CDR1 and CDR2: SGHRS and YFSETQ. Trimming left V 4 bases short and J 3 bases short, with 8 bases between. CDR3 length: 14 amino acids.

The chain couples TRBV28 to TRBJ1-3; 10 bases fit TRBD1. The germline gives CDR1 MDHEN, CDR2 SYDVKM. The CDR3 totals 15 residues. V shed 3 bases and J 7 bases; nucleotides not matched to a gene: 6. The CDR3 reads CASSFVGQGRNTIYF. The DNA for the CDR3 is TGTGCCAGCAGTTTCGTGGGACAGGGGAGGAACACCATATATTTT.

The V call is TRBV28, the J call TRBJ1-2; 7 positions match TRBD1. Per germline, CDR1 MDHEN and CDR2 SYDVKM. CDR3 length equals 13 residues. J lost 4 bases, V lost 4 bases, and 3 bases had no gene match. The CDR3 sequence: CASSSQGFYGYTF. The CDR3 bases are TGTGCCAGCAGTTCACAGGGGTTCTATGGCTACACCTTC.

This clone was seen just once. The chain couples TRBV3-1 (or the pseudogene TRBV3-2) to TRBJ1-1, with 7 bases fitting TRBD1. With 3 bases clipped from V and 5 bases from J, the junction kept 18 bases outside the gene matches. The germline V gene encodes CDR1 LGHDT and CDR2 YNNKEL (reference sequence). CDR3 length equals 18 residues. CDR3 sequence: CASSQDPDRVGFRTEAFF. Here the CDR3 DNA reads TGTGCCAGCAGCCAGGACCCTGACAGGGTTGGGTTTAGGACTGAAGCTTTCTTT.

V gene TRBV15 combines with J gene TRBJ1-1; D uncertain. The CDR3 loop spans 14 amino acids. V lost 2 bases, J lost 4 bases, and 11 bases lay in between. CDR1 and CDR2 from the germline V gene are LNHNV and YYDKDF (reference sequence). The CDR3 DNA follows: TGTGCCACCAGCAGAAGATTTGGGAGCACTGAAGCTTTCTTT. Amino acids: CATSRRFGSTEAFF.

The J gene is TRBJ1-5, the V gene TRBV19, with a tentative D call TRBD1 (6 bases). This CDR3 has 15 residues. Between the trimmed V and J ends, which lost 6 bases and 4 bases, there was a span of 16 bases. The germline gives CDR1 LNHDA, CDR2 SQIVND (reference sequence). CDR3 protein: CASRARQALNQPQHF. Written as DNA, the CDR3 is TGTGCCAGTAGGGCCCGACAGGCCTTAAATCAGCCCCAGCATTTT.

The chain links TRBV5-1 to TRBJ1-5; TRBD1 matches 7 bases. CDR3 length: 16 amino acids. V gave up 4 bases and J gave up 5 bases; unmatched junction bases: 12. Per the germline V gene, CDR1 is SGHRS and CDR2 is YFSETQ. CDR3: CASSPGQGGADQPQHF. CDR3 coding DNA: TGCGCCAGCAGCCCGGGACAAGGGGGCGCAGATCAGCCCCAGCATTTT.

In its sample, this clone was seen once. The gene calls are TRBV9 and TRBJ1-1; possible D gene TRBD1, 6 bases. V was shortened by 4 bases and J by 3 bases, with 19 bases between the two germline ends. Germline CDR1 SGDLS, CDR2 YYNGEE. The CDR3 spans 16 residues. The DNA for the CDR3 is TGTGCCAGCAGCCCGGGGGGGCAGATCATAGACACTGAAGCTTTCTTT. It codes for CASSPGGQIIDTEAFF.

This sequence joins TRBV2 and TRBJ2-5; 15 positions match TRBD2. The CDR3 is made up of 16 amino acids. The J segment lost 3 bases and the V segment lost 5 bases, leaving 4 bases of the junction unmatched. Germline lookup yields CDR1 SNHLY and CDR2 FYNNEI. CDR3 in amino acids: CASSFWTSGGEETQYF. CDR3 nucleotide sequence: TGTGCCAGCAGTTTCTGGACTAGCGGGGGGGAAGAGACCCAGTACTTC.

The rearrangement uses TRBV5-4 and TRBJ2-1, with 15 bases identical to TRBD2. The germline CDR1 and CDR2 sequences are SGHNT and YYREEE (reference sequence). The CDR3 loop spans 16 amino acids. V was pared by 4 bases and J by 8 bases, with 7 bases of the junction left unmatched. The CDR3 region has the DNA TGTGCCAGCAGCCTACGGACTAGCGGGAGGGCCGATGAGCAGTTCTTC. Protein: CASSLRTSGRADEQFF. The full variable domain, with the rest looked up from reference TRBV5-4 and TRBJ2-1, is ETGVTQSPTHLIKTRGQQVTLRCSSQSGHNTVSWYQQALGQGPQFIFQYYREEENGRGNFPPRFSGLQFPNYSSELNVNALELDDSALYLCASSLRTSGRADEQFFGPGTRLTVL.

The genes are TRBV12-3 or TRBV12-4 and TRBJ1-1, with no clear D. This CDR3 contains 13 residues. Deletions cut 6 bases from V and 1 base from J, with 9 bases between. The CDR3 nucleotides read TGTGCCAGCAGCTCATACAAGAACACTGAAGCTTTCTTT. It codes for CASSSYKNTEAFF.

This chain uses TRBV3-1 (or the pseudogene TRBV3-2) with TRBJ1-2; the D is unclear. The CDR3 loop spans 14 amino acids. Deletions cut 2 bases from V and 1 base from J, with 8 bases between. CDR1 is LGHDT, CDR2 YNNKEL, per germline (reference sequence). The DNA for the CDR3 is TGTGCCAGCAGCCAACTCGCGGGTAACTATGGCTACACCTTC. As protein: CASSQLAGNYGYTF.

This chain links TRBV7-2 with TRBJ2-1, with D tentatively TRBD1 (5 bases). This CDR3 comprises 15 residues. The V gene lost 1 base and the J gene lost 1 base, with 8 bases spanning the gap. Looked up from germline, CDR1 is SGHTA and CDR2 is FQGNSA. The CDR3 DNA reads TGTGCCAGCAGCTTAGATGGGGCATCCTACAATGAGCAGTTCTTC. Encoded protein: CASSLDGASYNEQFF.